This T cell receptor beta chain derives from a study of T cell responses to AZD1222 COVID-19 vaccine. Study-level results: Spike regions recognized by vaccine-associated CD4 TCRs spanned the protein, led by 160-218 and 743-854.

For this clone: Its specificity is unknown.

Trimming stripped 1 base from V and 5 bases from J, with 8 bases between. This CDR3 comprises 13 residues. Germline CDR1 reads SGHVS; CDR2 reads FQNEAQ. Second-dose timings of about 4 or about 12 weeks were pooled. Assay used: immunoSEQ multiplex PCR; TCRdb lists only in-frame clones, some missing. The table lists some 120,000 clones, about 90% of them singletons. The TCR comes from an adult who received the AZD1222 COVID-19 vaccine. V is TRBV7-8 and J is TRBJ1-2; D unclear. The sequenced sample was peripheral blood, obtained 28 days after the second AZD1222 dose. The CDR3 reads CASSLESAYGYTF. In nucleotides, the CDR3 is TGTGCCAGCAGCTTAGAGTCAGCTTATGGCTACACCTTC.